This T cell receptor (beta chain) derives from a study of blood T cell repertoires in COVID-19. Germline V gene lookup returns CDR1 MGHRA and CDR2 YSYEKL. The length of the CDR3 is 15 residues. J gave up 8 bases and V 0 bases, and 9 bases lay outside the gene matches. Measured with immunoSEQ multiplex PCR; TCRdb has only the in-frame clones, and not every one. The sample consists of hundreds of thousands of clones, about 87% of them appearing once. Input material: PBMCs or T cells enriched from blood (not recorded which). This clonotype was sampled from a woman younger than 45 with acute COVID-19. V gene TRBV4-1 combines with J gene TRBJ1-2; TRBD1 matches 7 bases. CDR3 in amino acids: CASSQDPAGGNGYTF. The DNA of the CDR3 is TGCGCCAGCAGCCAAGATCCCGCAGGGGGTAACGGCTACACCTTC.